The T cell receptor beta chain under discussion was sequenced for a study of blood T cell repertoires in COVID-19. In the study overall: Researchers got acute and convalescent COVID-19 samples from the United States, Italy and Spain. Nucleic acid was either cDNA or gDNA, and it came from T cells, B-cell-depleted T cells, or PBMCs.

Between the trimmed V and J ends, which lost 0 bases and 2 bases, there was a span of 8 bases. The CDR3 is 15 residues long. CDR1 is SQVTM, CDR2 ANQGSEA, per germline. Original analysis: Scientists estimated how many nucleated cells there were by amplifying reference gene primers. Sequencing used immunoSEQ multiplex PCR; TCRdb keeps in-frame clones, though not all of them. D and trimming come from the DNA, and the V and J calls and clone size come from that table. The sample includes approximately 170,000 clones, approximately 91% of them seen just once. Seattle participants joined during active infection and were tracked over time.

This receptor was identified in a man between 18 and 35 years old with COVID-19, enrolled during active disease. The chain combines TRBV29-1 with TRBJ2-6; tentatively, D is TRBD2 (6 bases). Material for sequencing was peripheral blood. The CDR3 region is CSVEDRGTGANVLTF. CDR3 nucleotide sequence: TGCAGCGTTGAAGATCGCGGGACTGGGGCCAACGTCCTGACTTTC.